Shown below are 22 T cell receptor beta chains from a single sample sequenced in a study of T cell repertoires in cytomegalovirus infection. Their specific antigens are unknown. Each CDR3 protein gets one entry after TCRdb re-called the reads with MiXCR. This table has about 830,000 distinct CDR3 sequences, 32% appearing once. Source: cultured CD8+ T cells from PBMCs, taken from culture after CMV antigen stimulation. The receptors were gathered from a human donor in good health (CMV status not recorded). Some clones in this sample may be carry-over from other donors' samples.

The chain links TRBV12-3 or TRBV12-4 to TRBJ2-7; 7 bases fit TRBD1. The CDR3 sequence is 15 residues long. Trimming cost V 6 bases and J 3 bases; bases outside gene matches: 11. For the CDR3, the DNA is TGTGCCAGCAGCCCACTCGGGGACAGCAACTACGAGCAGTACGTC. Amino acids: CASSPLGDSNYEQYV.

V gene TRBV5-8 combines with J gene TRBJ1-6; D gene ambiguous. Deletions cut 4 bases from V and 0 bases from J, with 11 bases between. Germline-derived CDR1 and CDR2 are SGHTS and YDEGEE. The CDR3 length is 16 residues. This CDR3 reads CASSLSQSSYNSPLHF. CDR3 in DNA: TGTGCCAGCAGCCTCTCCCAGAGCTCCTATAATTCACCCCTCCACTTT.

The chain links TRBV12-5 to TRBJ1-2, with D uncertain. Trimming cost V 0 bases and J 0 bases, with 14 bases left between them. This CDR3 region has 17 residues. Germline values: CDR1 LGHNT, CDR2 FRNRAP. Here the CDR3 reads CASGLVVGARPNYGYTF. CDR3 bases: TGTGCTAGTGGTTTGGTAGTTGGAGCACGACCTAACTATGGCTACACCTTC. The full variable domain, rest sourced from reference TRBV12-5 and TRBJ1-2, is DARVTQTPRHKVTEMGQEVTMRCQPILGHNTVFWYRQTMMQGLELLAYFRNRAPLDDSGMPKDRFSAEMPDATLATLKIQPSEPRDSAVYFCASGLVVGARPNYGYTFGSGTRLTVV.

This clonotype has just one count. The chain joins TRBV5-4 to TRBJ1-3; D ambiguous. The CDR3 spans 14 residues. The germline gives CDR1 SGHNT, CDR2 YYREEE (reference sequence). V lost 0 bases and J 3 bases, leaving 7 bases between the germline ends. CDR3 bases: TGTGCCAGCAGCTTGGCTGGGTTTGGAAACACCATATATTTT. This sequence encodes CASSLAGFGNTIYF.

This clonotype was seen more than once but under ten times. The V gene is TRBV7-9, the J gene TRBJ1-5; tentative D call: TRBD1 (5 bases). CDR1 is SEHNR and CDR2 is FQNEAQ in the germline V gene (reference sequence). This CDR3 spans 15 amino acids. Between the trimmed V and J ends, which lost 6 bases and 0 bases, there was a span of 12 bases. CDR3 region: CASRLGGDSNQPQHF. In DNA, the CDR3 is TGTGCCAGCAGGCTCGGGGGGGATAGCAATCAGCCCCAGCATTTT.

This clonotype was detected only a few times. The chain is built from TRBV7-6 and TRBJ2-1; the D gene is possibly TRBD2 (5 bases). The CDR3 extends over 16 amino acids. V was clipped by 2 bases and J by 4 bases, with 15 bases between them. CDR1 SGHVS and CDR2 FNYEAQ come from the germline V gene. CDR3 residues: CASSLKRGRVYNEQFF. The CDR3 nucleotides are TGTGCCAGCAGCTTAAAAAGAGGGCGGGTGTACAATGAGCAGTTCTTC.

This clonotype was seen many times. The chain recombines TRBV4-1 with TRBJ1-2; 8 nucleotides agree with TRBD1. CDR1 MGHRA and CDR2 YSYEKL come from the germline V gene. CDR3 length: 15 residues. J was trimmed by 4 bases and V by 4 bases; bases with no gene match: 8. CDR3 sequence (DNA): TGCGCCAGCAGCCCACACGGACAGGGAGGCTATGGCTACACCTTC. Its translation is CASSPHGQGGYGYTF.

This clonotype was observed at least ten times. V gene TRBV7-8 combines with J gene TRBJ2-1; D perhaps matches TRBD2 (5 bases). The CDR3 length is 15 residues. The germline CDR1 and CDR2 sequences are SGHVS and FQNEAQ. The germline V and J ends were trimmed by 2 bases and 4 bases, with 12 bases remaining between them. This CDR3 reads CASSLLPGKYNEQFF. The DNA of the CDR3 is TGTGCCAGCAGCTTACTCCCGGGGAAATACAATGAGCAGTTCTTC.

The gene calls are TRBV4-1 and TRBJ2-1; D is unresolved. Germline V gene data show CDR1 as MGHRA and CDR2 as YSYEKL. V was clipped by 1 base and J by 9 bases, with 13 bases between them. The CDR3 is 14 amino acids. CDR3 nucleotide sequence: TGCGCCAGCAGCCAAGTCACCGGGTTTTTTGAGCAGTTCTTC. It yields the protein CASSQVTGFFEQFF.

A note on this clonotype: A read error may account for a junction end that differs from germline. The J gene is TRBJ2-5, the V gene TRBV15; D is perhaps TRBD2 (6 bases). The germline V gene encodes CDR1 LNHNV and CDR2 YYDKDF (reference sequence). The CDR3 extends over 14 amino acids. CDR3 protein: CATRRDLAGKTQYF. CDR3 in DNA: TGTGCCACCAGGAGAGATCTGGCGGGGAAGACCCAGTACTTC. Supplemented by reference TRBV15 and TRBJ2-5, the full variable domain reads DAMVIQNPRYQVTQFGKPVTLSCSQTLNHNVMYWYQQKSSQAPKLLFHYYDKDFNNEADTPDNFQSRRPNTSFCFLDIRSPGLGDTAMYLCATRRDLAGKTQYFGPGTRLLVL.

This clonotype has more than one count but fewer than ten. The V gene is TRBV6-5, the J gene TRBJ2-2, with D possibly matching TRBD1 (6 bases). This CDR3 has 14 residues. Trimming left V 5 bases short and J 7 bases short, with 14 bases between. In germline, CDR1 is MNHEY, CDR2 SVGAGI. This chain's CDR3 is CASSLTGSGGELFF. The CDR3 DNA is TGTGCCAGCAGTCTTACAGGGTCCGGCGGGGAGCTGTTTTTT.

The chain couples TRBV5-6 to TRBJ2-3; 7 nucleotides agree with TRBD1. Germline V gene lookup returns CDR1 SGHDT and CDR2 YYEEEE. The CDR3 consists of 16 residues. V gave up 4 bases and J gave up 2 bases; unmatched junction bases: 10. CDR3 sequence (DNA): TGTGCCAGCAGCCGACCTCGGACAGGATACACAGATACGCAGTATTTT. It yields the protein CASSRPRTGYTDTQYF.

This clonotype was seen ten or more times. J is TRBJ2-3 and V is TRBV29-1; the match to TRBD2 covers 8 bases. The CDR3 extends over 18 amino acids. Germline V CDR1 and CDR2: SQVTM, ANQGSEA. Losses at the gene ends were 8 bases for V and 0 bases for J; bases not matched to a gene: 19. CDR3 bases: TGCAGCCTCTACCGGGGGGGGGCCTACGCTACTAGCACAGATACGCAGTATTTT. The encoded protein is CSLYRGGAYATSTDTQYF.

The chain has TRBV4-1 and TRBJ1-1, with D hard to call. Per the germline V gene, CDR1 is MGHRA and CDR2 is YSYEKL. Trimming removed 3 bases at V and 7 bases at J, with 12 bases between. The CDR3 is made up of 13 amino acids. CDR3 sequence (DNA): TGCGCCAGCAGCCATGGATCAGAGATTGAAGCTTTCTTT. Protein: CASSHGSEIEAFF.

This clonotype was picked up a small number of times. The chain employs TRBV7-9 and TRBJ1-1, with D possibly being TRBD1 (5 bases). This CDR3 has 16 residues. The germline V and J ends were trimmed by 3 bases and 2 bases, with 16 bases remaining between them. Germline assignment: CDR1 SEHNR and CDR2 FQNEAQ (reference sequence). The CDR3 coding sequence is TGTGCCAGCAGCTTGGGACCGGCGAGTACAAACACTGAAGCTTTCTTT. It yields the protein CASSLGPASTNTEAFF.

This clonotype appeared many times. The CDR3 bases are TGTGCCAGCGGCTGGACAGGGTCCTCCGGGGAGCTGTTTTTT. Its protein product is CASGWTGSSGELFF. V usage is TRBV7-9 and J usage is TRBJ2-2; 8 bases agree with TRBD1. CDR1 SEHNR and CDR2 FQNEAQ come from the germline V gene (reference sequence). V lost 8 bases, J lost 6 bases, and 8 bases stayed unmatched. The CDR3 sequence is 14 residues long.

This clonotype was seen just once. The chain is built from TRBV19 and TRBJ1-1; tentative D call: TRBD1 (6 bases). Trimming pared 6 bases from V and 4 bases from J, leaving 12 bases between. Germline V lookup: CDR1 LNHDA, CDR2 SQIVND (reference sequence). The CDR3 extends over 13 amino acids. The CDR3 region is CASRGGEVTEAFF. The CDR3, as DNA: TGTGCCAGTAGGGGGGGCGAGGTCACTGAAGCTTTCTTT.

The chain has TRBV6-2 or TRBV6-3 and TRBJ1-2, with TRBD1 as a possible D gene (5 bases). This CDR3 spans 14 amino acids. The ends were cut back, 0 bases at V and 4 bases at J, with 9 bases in the middle. Germline assignment: CDR1 MNHEY and CDR2 SVGEGT. DNA of the CDR3: TGTGCCAGCAGTTACTCTGCAGGGATCTATGGCTACACCTTC. This sequence encodes CASSYSAGIYGYTF.

The chain combines TRBV20-1 with TRBJ1-5; the match to TRBD1 covers 8 bases. Germline V gives CDR1 DFQATT, CDR2 SNEGSKA (reference sequence). The CDR3 sequence is 16 residues long. With V trimmed by 3 bases and J by 0 bases, 7 bases remained unmatched. The CDR3 coding sequence is TGCAGTGCTAGGGACAGGGCGAGTTATAGCAATCAGCCCCAGCATTTT. Encoded protein: CSARDRASYSNQPQHF.

This clonotype has a count of ten or more. V gene TRBV27 combines with J gene TRBJ1-4; D is ambiguous. The germline gives CDR1 MNHEY, CDR2 SMNVEV (reference sequence). Trimming cost V 5 bases and J 5 bases, with 3 bases left between them. CDR3 length equals 11 residues. The CDR3 coding sequence is TGTGCCAGCAGTATGAATGAAAAACTGTTTTTT. This codes for CASSMNEKLFF.

This clonotype was recorded a few times. This rearrangement joins TRBV7-2 to TRBJ1-2, with D maybe TRBD1 (5 bases). CDR1 is SGHTA, CDR2 FQGNSA, per germline. This CDR3 is 12 amino acids long. V was clipped by 6 bases and J by 7 bases, with 12 bases between them. The DNA for the CDR3 is TGTGCCAGCAGTCAAGGGGTGCTTGGCTACACCTTC. This gives the protein CASSQGVLGYTF.

Only a few counts were recorded for this clonotype. This sequence joins TRBV20-1 and TRBJ2-2, with 8 bases aligning to TRBD2. After removal of 6 bases from V and 3 bases from J, the junction contained 6 bases not matched to a gene. This CDR3 contains 14 residues. From germline, CDR1 is DFQATT and CDR2 SNEGSKA (reference sequence). The CDR3 coding sequence is TGCAGTGCCGAACGCGGGGGGCACACCGGGGAGCTGTTTTTT. Amino acid sequence: CSAERGGHTGELFF.